One sample yielded the 7 T cell receptor beta chains listed below, sequenced in a study of shared clonotypes between healthy human individuals. Using immunoSEQ multiplex PCR, the repertoire was profiled, and TCRdb retains in-frame clones only, with some absent. The sample has about 2 million clones, around 96% seen once. Selected positively for CCR7 and CD45RO-negative, naive CD8 cells excluded terminally differentiated effector memory CD45RA+ cells. Sequencing input: naive CD8+ T cells sorted from blood. These receptors were taken from a man aged 18 to 30 in good health.

This chain joins TRBV27 and TRBJ1-1; unclear D gene. The germline gives CDR1 MNHEY, CDR2 SMNVEV (reference sequence). The CDR3 is 15 amino acids. Trimming took off 1 base at V and 1 base at J, with 10 bases between the two ends. The CDR3 reads CASSLLGPPNTEAFF. As DNA, the CDR3 is TGTGCCAGCAGTTTATTAGGCCCGCCGAACACTGAAGCTTTCTTT.

The chain uses TRBV30 and TRBJ2-3; a possible D gene is TRBD2 (5 bases). The CDR3 sequence is 11 residues long. Germline-derived CDR1 and CDR2 are GTSNPN and SVGIG (reference sequence). V lost 7 bases to trimming and J lost 6 bases, with 11 bases between them. CDR3 sequence (DNA): TGTGCCTCCACTAGTTTGGATACGCAGTATTTT. Translating it yields CASTSLDTQYF.

The chain carries TRBV11-2 and TRBJ2-3; TRBD2 agrees at 11 bases. The germline V gene has CDR1 SGHAT and CDR2 FQNNGV. V shed 1 base, J shed 6 bases, and the junction held 6 bases outside the gene matches. The CDR3 consists of 16 residues. CDR3 loop: CASSLVAGGVMDTQYF. CDR3 nucleotide sequence: TGTGCCAGCAGCTTAGTAGCGGGGGGGGTTATGGATACGCAGTATTTT.

This sequence joins TRBV2 and TRBJ2-7, with D perhaps assigned TRBD1 or TRBD2 (5 bases each). The CDR3 consists of 16 residues. The germline V gene encodes CDR1 SNHLY and CDR2 FYNNEI. V was cut by 7 bases and J by 2 bases, with 21 bases left in between. The CDR3 region has the DNA TGTGCCAGCACCGAGGGCCTAGCTGGGGCCACCTACGAGCAGTACTTC. As protein: CASTEGLAGATYEQYF.

This chain connects TRBV2 to TRBJ1-4; the D is unclear. Germline V CDR1 and CDR2: SNHLY, FYNNEI. Trimming shortened V by 8 bases and J by 0 bases, and 13 bases separated the two germline ends. The CDR3 covers 15 residues. The CDR3 DNA follows: TGTGCCAGCGCGCTCTCCGTTGCAACTAATGAAAAACTGTTTTTT. The encoded protein is CASALSVATNEKLFF.

The chain employs TRBV27 and TRBJ2-7; D possibly uses TRBD1 or TRBD2 (5 bases each). Germline values: CDR1 MNHEY, CDR2 SMNVEV (reference sequence). The CDR3 has 14 residues. Trimming removed 5 bases at V and 4 bases at J, with 15 bases between. The chain's CDR3 is CASSLKDTGYEQYF. The CDR3 nucleotides read TGTGCCAGCAGTCTTAAGGACACGGGATACGAGCAGTACTTC.

CDR3 DNA sequence: TGTGCCAGCAATTGGGACAGGGAAATCGCTAGGACTGAAGCTTTCTTT. Translation gives CASNWDREIARTEAFF. The rearrangement links TRBV2 to TRBJ1-1; 9 nucleotides match TRBD1. Germline V gene data show CDR1 as SNHLY and CDR2 as FYNNEI. The V segment lost 7 bases and the J segment 5 bases; nucleotides outside the gene matches: 14. The CDR3 length is 16 residues.